A selection of T cell receptor beta chains follows, all from one sample in a study of cytomegalovirus exposure and HLA in healthy donors. Here immunoSEQ multiplex PCR was the method, and the copy in TCRdb shows in-frame clones only, minus some. The profile shows around 100,000 clones, around three quarters of them singletons. Material: PBMCs. The origin of the receptors is a woman between 40 and 55 years old in good health and CMV-seronegative. CDR3s include the opening cysteine and the closing phenylalanine or tryptophan. The D gene is left open where the match is weak. Not all rows give a size; the values are once, few, many and, for expanded clones, a class.

clone size | J gene | D gene | V gene | CDR3 DNA | CDR3 protein
few | TRBJ2-5 | TRBD2 | TRBV30 | TGTGCCTGGGCGAGGCGGGGGGCAGAGACCCAGTACTTC | CAWARRGAETQYF
. | TRBJ1-1 | TRBD1 | TRBV4-3 | TGCGCCAGCAGCCAAGATTTTGGGGGACAGGGAGTATCTGAAGCTTTCTTT | CASSQDFGGQGVSEAFF
. | TRBJ1-1 | . | TRBV7-6 | TGTGCCAGCAGCTTAGGACACTCCACTGAAGCTTTCTTT | CASSLGHSTEAFF
. | TRBJ1-1 | . | TRBV5-4 | TGTGCCAGCAGCTCCCAGCCGGGGGACACTGAAGCTTTCTTT | CASSSQPGDTEAFF
once | TRBJ2-3 | . | TRBV5-1 | TGCGCCAGCAGCCTCAGGACAGAGGGCACAGATACGCAGTATTTT | CASSLRTEGTDTQYF
. | TRBJ2-2 | TRBD1 | TRBV19 | TGTGCCAGTAGTACCACCACCCCGGGACAGGGGGCCGTCGGGGAGCTGTTTTTT | CASSTTTPGQGAVGELFF
. | TRBJ2-2 | TRBD1 | TRBV5-1 | TGCGCCAGCAGCTTGGTGCAGGGGGCGGACACCGGGGAGCTGTTTTTT | CASSLVQGADTGELFF
. | TRBJ2-7 | . | TRBV21-1 | TGTGCCAGCAGCAAAGCGCTACTAGCGGGACAGCCCCTCTACGAGCAGTACTTC | CASSKALLAGQPLYEQYF
. | TRBJ2-2 | . | TRBV4-3 | TGCGCCAGCACCCAGCGGCGGGGCACCGGGGAGCTGTTTTTT | CASTQRRGTGELFF
. | TRBJ2-7 | TRBD1 | TRBV11-3 | TGTGCCAGCAGCCGCGACAGGGACTACGAGCAGTACTTC | CASSRDRDYEQYF
. | TRBJ2-5 | TRBD2 | TRBV7-8 | TGTGCCAGCAGCGCTTTACTAGCGGGAGGGCCGGAGACCCAGTACTTC | CASSALLAGGPETQYF
. | TRBJ2-1 | . | TRBV5-6 | TGTGCCAGCAGCTTGGGGGCCAGGGTGATTGGGAATGAGCAGTTCTTC | CASSLGARVIGNEQFF
. | TRBJ1-2 | TRBD1 | TRBV5-6 | TGTGCCAGCAGCTTGTCCCGGGACAGGGGTAGGGGCTATGGCTACACCTTC | CASSLSRDRGRGYGYTF
. | TRBJ1-1 | . | TRBV7-9 | TGTGCCAGCAGCTCCCGACAGAGCGACACTTTGAACACTGAAGCTTTCTTT | CASSSRQSDTLNTEAFF
. | TRBJ1-4 | . | TRBV19 | TGTGCCAGTAGACAAACGCCTCGGGCAACTAATGAAAAACTGTTTTTT | CASRQTPRATNEKLFF
once | TRBJ2-4 | . | TRBV15 | TGTGCCACCAGCAGGGAGAGTTCGGACATTCAGTACTTC | CATSRESSDIQYF
. | TRBJ2-5 | TRBD2 | TRBV7-2 | TGTGCCAGCACTCAGGCGGGGGGGCCGGGGGAGACCCAGTACTTC | CASTQAGGPGETQYF
. | TRBJ2-7 | . | TRBV5-6 | TGTGCCAGCAGCTTGGTACAGGGTGTACGCGAGCAGTACTTC | CASSLVQGVREQYF
. | TRBJ1-1 | . | TRBV9 | TGTGCCAGCAGCGAGTTTCGGGGGGTAGGGACTGAAGCTTTCTTT | CASSEFRGVGTEAFF
. | TRBJ1-1 | . | TRBV6-6 | TGTGCCAGCAGTTATAGCGGGGGAAGCACTGAAGCTTTCTTT | CASSYSGGSTEAFF
. | TRBJ2-7 | TRBD1 | TRBV18 | TGTGCCAGCTCACCAATTGGAGACAGGGGGCCCTACGAGCAGTACTTC | CASSPIGDRGPYEQYF
few | TRBJ2-1 | . | TRBV5-1 | TGCGCCAGCAGCTTGGTGGGGGGGGCTAACAATGAGCAGTTCTTC | CASSLVGGANNEQFF
once | TRBJ1-2 | TRBD1 | TRBV5-8 | TGTGCCACTCAGGACAGGGGGGCCTATGGCTACACCTTC | CATQDRGAYGYTF
once | TRBJ2-5 | TRBD2 | TRBV7-2 | TGTGCCAGCAGCTTAAACGCGGGAGAAGAGACCCAGTACTTC | CASSLNAGEETQYF
. | TRBJ1-3 | . | TRBV7-9 | TGTGCCAGCAGCCGAACAGGGAATGGGGGAAACACCATATATTTT | CASSRTGNGGNTIYF
. | TRBJ1-2 | . | TRBV11-2 | TGTGCCAGCAGCCCCTCCGAGGCAGGGAACTATGGCTACACCTTC | CASSPSEAGNYGYTF
. | TRBJ1-2 | TRBD1 | TRBV30 | TGTGCCTGGAGTGGTCTACCTCAGGGGGCGGAATATGGCTACACCTTC | CAWSGLPQGAEYGYTF
few | TRBJ1-2 | . | TRBV4-3 | TGCGCCAGCAGCCAAACCTTAGCTAACTATGGCTACACCTTC | CASSQTLANYGYTF
. | TRBJ1-5 | . | TRBV5-5 | TGTGCCAGCAGCTTGGAGAGTGGGTACGGCCCTCCGGGATATCAGCCCCAGCATTTT | CASSLESGYGPPGYQPQHF
. | TRBJ2-2 | . | TRBV7-8 | TGTGCCAGCAGCTTAGTCGGCGGGATGAACACCGGGGAGCTGTTTTTT | CASSLVGGMNTGELFF
. | TRBJ2-1 | TRBD1 | TRBV5-1 | TGCGCCAGCAGCGCCCGACAGGGGATTGCGTACAATGAGCAGTTCTTC | CASSARQGIAYNEQFF
. | TRBJ2-1 | TRBD1 | TRBV13 | TGTGCCAGCAGCTACGACAGGGTAGCTTACAATGAGCAGTTCTTC | CASSYDRVAYNEQFF
. | TRBJ2-7 | TRBD1 | TRBV6-5 | TGTGCCAGCAGTCGATCCGGGACAGCTTCCTACGAGCAGTACTTC | CASSRSGTASYEQYF
. | TRBJ2-2 | . | TRBV4-3 | TGCGCCAGCAGGGATGGGGGAGGCGCGAACACCGGGGAGCTGTTTTTT | CASRDGGGANTGELFF
. | TRBJ1-2 | . | TRBV2 | TGTGCCAGAGGGAGAAGCGGCTACACCTTC | CARGRSGYTF
. | TRBJ2-5 | TRBD2 | TRBV10-3 | TGTGCCATCCGCGGATTCGAGCGGACTAGCGGACAAGAGACCCAGTACTTC | CAIRGFERTSGQETQYF
. | TRBJ2-7 | . | TRBV5-1 | TGCGCCAGCAGCTTCAACTTAGAGCAGTACTTC | CASSFNLEQYF
. | TRBJ2-6 | TRBD2 | TRBV5-1 | TGCGCCAGCAGCTTGGAGGGAGGGGATATAACTGGGGCCAACGTCCTGACTTTC | CASSLEGGDITGANVLTF
. | TRBJ1-2 | TRBD1 | TRBV7-2 | TGTGCCAGCAGCCCGCCGGACAGGGAGGGTGGCTACACCTTC | CASSPPDREGGYTF
. | TRBJ1-1 | . | TRBV28 | TGTGCCAGCAGTTTAGGGGGAGGGGGGGAACTGAACACTGAAGCTTTCTTT | CASSLGGGGELNTEAFF
once | TRBJ1-1 | . | TRBV7-8 | TGTGCCAGCAGCCCAATAACAGGGAAACTATTAGTCACTGAAGCTTTCTTT | CASSPITGKLLVTEAFF